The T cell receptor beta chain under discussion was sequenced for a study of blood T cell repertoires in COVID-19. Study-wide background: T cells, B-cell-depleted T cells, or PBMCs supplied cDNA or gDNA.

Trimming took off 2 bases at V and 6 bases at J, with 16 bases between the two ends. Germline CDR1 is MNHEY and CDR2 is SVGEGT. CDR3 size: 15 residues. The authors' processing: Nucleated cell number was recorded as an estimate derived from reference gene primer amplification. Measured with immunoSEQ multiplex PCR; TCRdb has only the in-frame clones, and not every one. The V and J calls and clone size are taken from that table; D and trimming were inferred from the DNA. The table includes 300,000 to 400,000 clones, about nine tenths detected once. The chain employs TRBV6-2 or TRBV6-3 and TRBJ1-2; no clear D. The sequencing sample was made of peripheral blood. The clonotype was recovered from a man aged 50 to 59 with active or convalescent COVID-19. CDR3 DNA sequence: TGTGCCAGCAGTTACCGAGGGCAGCGCTTGCATGGCTACACCTTC. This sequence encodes CASSYRGQRLHGYTF.